This TCR beta chain was documented in a study of T cell responses to AZD1222 COVID-19 vaccine. On the study more broadly: Second-dose intervals of approximately 4 or approximately 12 weeks were pooled.

This table comes from immunoSEQ multiplex PCR, and its TCRdb copy is limited to in-frame clones, with some not included. This table holds about 130,000 clones, about 94% found once. Whole-study results and caveats: With dominance at 160-218 and 743-854, vaccine-associated CD4 TCRs spanned spike. Among spike-specific TCRs, nearly half reportedly target unmutated variant regions. Baseline testing showed seropositivity in only a handful of AZD1222 recipients.

Trimming cost V 3 bases and J 1 base; bases outside gene matches: 4. CDR3 length equals 16 residues. The V gene's germline CDR1 is ENHRY and CDR2 SYGVKD. Remarks on this clone: As yet, its antigen is unknown.

The clonotype originates from an adult in good health. The chain couples TRBV10-3 to TRBJ2-3; 10 nucleotides match TRBD2. The sample in question was peripheral blood, obtained on day 0 of AZD1222 vaccination. Written as DNA, the CDR3 is TGTGCCATCAGTGATGGGACTAGCGTGGGCACAGATACGCAGTATTTT. This gives the protein CAISDGTSVGTDTQYF.